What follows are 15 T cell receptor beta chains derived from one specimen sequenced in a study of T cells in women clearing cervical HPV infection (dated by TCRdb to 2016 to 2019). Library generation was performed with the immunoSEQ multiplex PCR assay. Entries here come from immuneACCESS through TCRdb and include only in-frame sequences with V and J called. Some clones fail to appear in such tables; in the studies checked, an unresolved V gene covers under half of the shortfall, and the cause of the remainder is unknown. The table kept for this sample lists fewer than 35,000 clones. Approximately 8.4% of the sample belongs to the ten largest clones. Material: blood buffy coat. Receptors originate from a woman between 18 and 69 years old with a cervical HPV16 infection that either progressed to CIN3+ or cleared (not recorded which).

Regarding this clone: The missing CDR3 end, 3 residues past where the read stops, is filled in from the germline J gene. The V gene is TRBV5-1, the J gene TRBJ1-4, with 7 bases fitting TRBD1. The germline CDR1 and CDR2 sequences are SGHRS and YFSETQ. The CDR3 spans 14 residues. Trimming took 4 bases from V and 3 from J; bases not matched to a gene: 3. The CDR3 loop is CASSGGQSNEKLFF. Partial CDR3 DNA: TGCGCCAGCAGCGGGGGACAGTCTAATGAAAAA. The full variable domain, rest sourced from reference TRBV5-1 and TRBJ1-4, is KAGVTQTPRYLIKTRGQQVTLSCSPISGHRSVSWYQQTPGQGLQFLFEYFSETQRNKGNFPGRFSGRQFSNSRSEMNVSTLELGDSALYLCASSGGQSNEKLFFGSGTQLSVL.

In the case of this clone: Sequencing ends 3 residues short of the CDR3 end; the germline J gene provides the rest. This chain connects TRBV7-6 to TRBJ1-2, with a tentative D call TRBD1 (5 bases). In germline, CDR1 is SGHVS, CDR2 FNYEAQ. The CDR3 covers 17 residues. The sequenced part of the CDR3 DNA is TGTGCCAGCAGCTTAGCCGGGACTAGCGGGCTCTACAATGAC. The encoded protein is CASSLAGTSGLYND. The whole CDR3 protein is CASSLAGTSGLYNDYTF.

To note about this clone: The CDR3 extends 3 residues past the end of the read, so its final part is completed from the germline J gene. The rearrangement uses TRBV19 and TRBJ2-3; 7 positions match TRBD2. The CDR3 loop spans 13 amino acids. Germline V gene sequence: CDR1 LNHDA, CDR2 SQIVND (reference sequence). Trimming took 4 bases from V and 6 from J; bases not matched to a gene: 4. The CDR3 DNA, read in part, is TGTGCCAGTAGTAGTCTGCGGGGGGATACG. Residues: CASSSLRGDT. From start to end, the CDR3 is CASSSLRGDTQYF.

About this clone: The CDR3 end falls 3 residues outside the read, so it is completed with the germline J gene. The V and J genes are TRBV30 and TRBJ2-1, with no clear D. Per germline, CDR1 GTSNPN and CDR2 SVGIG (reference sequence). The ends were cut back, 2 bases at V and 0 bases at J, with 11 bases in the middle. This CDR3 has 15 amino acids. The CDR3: CAWSTSRSSYNEQFF. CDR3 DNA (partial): TGTGCCTGGAGTACCTCCAGGAGCTCCTACAATGAG.

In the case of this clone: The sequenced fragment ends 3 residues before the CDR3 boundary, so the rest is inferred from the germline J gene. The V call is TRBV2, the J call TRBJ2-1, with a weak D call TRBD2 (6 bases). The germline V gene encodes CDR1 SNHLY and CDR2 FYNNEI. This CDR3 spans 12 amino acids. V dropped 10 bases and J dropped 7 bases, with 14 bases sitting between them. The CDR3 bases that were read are TGTGCCAACAGACTAGAAAGGAATGAG. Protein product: CANRLERNE. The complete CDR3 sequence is CANRLERNEQFF.

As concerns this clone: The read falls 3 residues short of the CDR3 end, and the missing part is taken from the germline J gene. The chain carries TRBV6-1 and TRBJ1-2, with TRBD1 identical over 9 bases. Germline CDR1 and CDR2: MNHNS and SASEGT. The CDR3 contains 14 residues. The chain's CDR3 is CASSAPRQGGGYTF. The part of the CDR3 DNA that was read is TGTGCCAGCAGTGCACCGAGACAGGGGGGCGGC.

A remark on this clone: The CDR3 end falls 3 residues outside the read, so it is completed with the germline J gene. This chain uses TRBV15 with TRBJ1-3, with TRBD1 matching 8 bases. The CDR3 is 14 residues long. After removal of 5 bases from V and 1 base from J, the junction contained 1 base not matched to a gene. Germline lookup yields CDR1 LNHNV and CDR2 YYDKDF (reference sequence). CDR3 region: CATSRTGSGNTIYF. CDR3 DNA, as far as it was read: TGTGCCACCAGCCGGACAGGGTCTGGAAACACC.

The sequenced part of the CDR3 DNA is TGTGCCAGCAGCTTGGACCTAGCGGAAGTTCAAGAGACG. This codes for CASSLDLAEVQET. The whole CDR3 protein reads CASSLDLAEVQETQYF. The chain employs TRBV5-4 and TRBJ2-3, with 7 bases identical to TRBD2. The CDR3 end is not reached by the read, which stops 3 residues before it; the germline J gene fills it in. This CDR3 has 16 residues. The germline V gene encodes CDR1 SGHNT and CDR2 YYREEE (reference sequence).

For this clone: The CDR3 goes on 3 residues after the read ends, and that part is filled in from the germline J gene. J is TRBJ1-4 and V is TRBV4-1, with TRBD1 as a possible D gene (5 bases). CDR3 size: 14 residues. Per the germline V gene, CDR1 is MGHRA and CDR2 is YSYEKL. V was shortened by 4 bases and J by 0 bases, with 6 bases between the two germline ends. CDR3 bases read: TGCGCCAGCAGCCGGACATCAACTAATGAAAAA. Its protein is CASSRTSTNEK. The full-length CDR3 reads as CASSRTSTNEKLFF.

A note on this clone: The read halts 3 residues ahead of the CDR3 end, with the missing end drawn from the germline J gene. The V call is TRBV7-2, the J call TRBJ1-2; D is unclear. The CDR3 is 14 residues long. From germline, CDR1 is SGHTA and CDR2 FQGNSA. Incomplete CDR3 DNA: TGTGCCAGCAGCTCTTCGATTAGGGCAGATACC. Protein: CASSSSIRADT. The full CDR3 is CASSSSIRADTYTF.

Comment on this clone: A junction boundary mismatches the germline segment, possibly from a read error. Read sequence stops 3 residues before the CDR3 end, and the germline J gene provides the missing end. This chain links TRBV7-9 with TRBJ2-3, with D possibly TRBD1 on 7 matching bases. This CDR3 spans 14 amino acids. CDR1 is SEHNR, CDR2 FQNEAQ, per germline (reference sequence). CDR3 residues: CSSTSGGGGQPQYF. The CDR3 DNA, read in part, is TGTTCCAGCACCTCCGGAGGGGGCGGGCAGCCG.

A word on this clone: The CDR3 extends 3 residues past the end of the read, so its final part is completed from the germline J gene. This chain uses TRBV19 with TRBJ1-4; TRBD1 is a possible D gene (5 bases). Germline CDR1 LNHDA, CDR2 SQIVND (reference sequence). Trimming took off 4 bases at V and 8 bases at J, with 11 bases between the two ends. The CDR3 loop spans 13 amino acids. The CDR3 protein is CASSRGRGEKLFF. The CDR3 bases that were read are TGTGCCAGTAGTAGGGGCCGAGGGGAAAAA.

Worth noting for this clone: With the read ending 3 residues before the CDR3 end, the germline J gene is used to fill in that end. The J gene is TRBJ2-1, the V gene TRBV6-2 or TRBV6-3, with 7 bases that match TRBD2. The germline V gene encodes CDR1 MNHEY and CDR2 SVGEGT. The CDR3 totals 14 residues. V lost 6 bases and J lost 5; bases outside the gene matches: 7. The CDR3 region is CASRPRGGHNEQFF. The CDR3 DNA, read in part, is TGTGCCAGCAGGCCTAGGGGAGGGCACAATGAG.

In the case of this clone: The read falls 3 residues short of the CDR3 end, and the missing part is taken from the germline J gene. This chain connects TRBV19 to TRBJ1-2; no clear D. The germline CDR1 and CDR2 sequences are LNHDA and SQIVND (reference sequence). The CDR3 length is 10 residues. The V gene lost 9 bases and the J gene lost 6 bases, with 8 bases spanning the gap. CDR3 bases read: TGTGCCAGCCGGGGAGATGGC. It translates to CASRGDG. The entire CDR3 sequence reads CASRGDGYTF.

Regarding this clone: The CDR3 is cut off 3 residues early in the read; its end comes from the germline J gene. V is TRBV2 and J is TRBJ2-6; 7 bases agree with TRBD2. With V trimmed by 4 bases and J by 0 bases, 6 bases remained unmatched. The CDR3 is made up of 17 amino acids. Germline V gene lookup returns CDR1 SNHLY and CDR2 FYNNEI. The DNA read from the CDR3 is TGTGCCAGCAGTGGTCCTAGCGGATTCTCTGGGGCCAACGTC. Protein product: CASSGPSGFSGANV. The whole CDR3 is CASSGPSGFSGANVLTF.